These T cell receptor beta chains were read from a single sample in a study of Ad26.COV2.S vaccination and SARS-CoV-2 variants. Assay: immunoSEQ multiplex PCR; the TCRdb copy retains only in-frame clones and omits some. Seen here are about 400,000 clones, approximately 91% observed once, and the top ten hold approximately 1.9%. Sequenced material: peripheral blood, taken in a trial of Ad26.COV2.S vaccine versus placebo. The receptors derive from a person between 18 and 65 years old who received the Ad26.COV2.S COVID-19 vaccine or a placebo. Each CDR3 is given with its conserved first and last residue. The order of the fields is D gene, clone size, J gene, V gene, CDR3 DNA, CDR3 protein. The D gene is left open where the match is weak. Only some rows state a clone size, as once, few, many or a class for expanded clones.

>TRBD1|NA|TRBJ2-7|TRBV5-5
TGTGCCAGCGGGTCCTCTACAGGGGGTCACGAGCAGTACTTC
CASGSSTGGHEQYF
>NA|NA|TRBJ2-2|TRBV11-2
TGTGCCAGCAGCTTAGCCGGGGAGCTGTTTTTT
CASSLAGELFF
>NA|NA|TRBJ2-1|TRBV9
TGTGCCAGCAGCGTATCGGCGCAGAACAATGAGCAGTTCTTC
CASSVSAQNNEQFF
>NA|NA|TRBJ2-1|TRBV9
TGTGCCAGCAGCGTAGCCCCCGGGGTAGGTAATGAGCAGTTCTTC
CASSVAPGVGNEQFF
>NA|NA|TRBJ1-6|TRBV6-1
TGTGCCAGCAGTGAAAAGGGGGATAGCTCACCCCTCCACTTT
CASSEKGDSSPLHF
>NA|NA|TRBJ2-1|TRBV12-3/TRBV12-4
TGTGCCAGCACTCGCGGCCCAGAGCAGTTCTTC
CASTRGPEQFF
>NA|NA|TRBJ2-2|TRBV5-4
TGTGCCAGCAGCCGGGGACTTGCGACCGGGGAGCTGTTTTTT
CASSRGLATGELFF
>TRBD1|NA|TRBJ1-2|TRBV18
TGTGCCAGCTCACCATTTGACCTGGGGACAGGGGCCGGATCCTTTTATGGCTACACCTTC
CASSPFDLGTGAGSFYGYTF
>NA|NA|TRBJ1-2|TRBV29-1
TGCAGCGTTGGGTGGCAGGATGGCTACACCTTC
CSVGWQDGYTF
>NA|NA|TRBJ1-4|TRBV4-2
TGTGCCAGCAGCCAAGATCCGTCAGGGAGGGGAACTAATGAAAAACTGTTTTTT
CASSQDPSGRGTNEKLFF
>NA|once|TRBJ2-3|TRBV6-6
TGTGCCAGCCGTAAGAGCACAGATACGCAGTATTTT
CASRKSTDTQYF
>TRBD2|NA|TRBJ2-7|TRBV4-2
TGTGCCAGCAGCGGGCGAGGTTCGAGGGAGGGCCCCTGGGACGAGCAGTACTTC
CASSGRGSREGPWDEQYF
>TRBD1|once|TRBJ2-7|TRBV28
TGTGCCAGCAGTTTGGGGGACAGGTTAAGTTTGTACGAGCAGTACTTC
CASSLGDRLSLYEQYF
>TRBD2|NA|TRBJ2-7|TRBV27
TGTGCCAGCACCCAGACCCAAGGGAGGGGGACTAGCGGGAGGGGCGAGCAGTACTTC
CASTQTQGRGTSGRGEQYF
>NA|NA|TRBJ2-2|TRBV11-1
TGTGCCAGCAGCTTTTTCGCGAACACCGGGGAGCTGTTTTTT
CASSFFANTGELFF
>NA|few|TRBJ1-5|TRBV28
TGTGCCAGCAGCTACAGTTTCGGGGACAATCAGCCCCAGCATTTT
CASSYSFGDNQPQHF
>NA|NA|TRBJ2-7|TRBV6-6
TGTGCCAGCAGTCCCTTGTTGGCAGGACCCACGGGATCCTACGAGCAGTACTTC
CASSPLLAGPTGSYEQYF
>NA|once|TRBJ1-2|TRBV4-1
TGCGCCAGCAGCCAAGAGTGGCCGGGCCCGGGTGAGGAGGGCTACACCTTC
CASSQEWPGPGEEGYTF
>TRBD2|NA|TRBJ2-5|TRBV4-1
TGCGCCACCGCTAGCGGGAGGGCCGGAGAGACCCAGTACTTC
CATASGRAGETQYF
>NA|NA|TRBJ2-5|TRBV28
TGTGCCACCGAGGAAGGGGGAGAGACCCAGTACTTC
CATEEGGETQYF
>NA|few|TRBJ2-3|TRBV9
TGTGCCAGCAGCGTAGGGGGTAGCGGCACAGATACGCAGTATTTT
CASSVGGSGTDTQYF
>TRBD1|NA|TRBJ2-1|TRBV24-1
TGTGCCACCCAGAGGCAGGGGGCGGTTGAGCAGTTCTTC
CATQRQGAVEQFF
>NA|NA|TRBJ2-7|TRBV28
TGTGCCAGCAGTTTAAGTGGGGGTGAGCAGTACTTC
CASSLSGGEQYF
>NA|NA|TRBJ1-4|TRBV30
TGTGCCTGGAGACCGGGGCAAAGAGCTTATGAAAAACTGTTTTTT
CAWRPGQRAYEKLFF
>TRBD1|NA|TRBJ2-5|TRBV7-3
TGTGCCAGCAGCTCCACAGGGGGCGTTGAGACCCAGTACTTC
CASSSTGGVETQYF
>TRBD1|NA|TRBJ1-1|TRBV19
TGTGCCAGTAGTATAAGGGGGCGCTTCACTGAAGCTTTCTTT
CASSIRGRFTEAFF
>NA|few|TRBJ1-4|TRBV19
TGTGCCAGTAGTACGGGACGGCTGAATGAAAAACTGTTTTTT
CASSTGRLNEKLFF
>NA|NA|TRBJ1-1|TRBV11-3
TGTGCCAGCAGCTTAGGAGCAGGATCCATGAACACTGAAGCTTTCTTT
CASSLGAGSMNTEAFF
>NA|NA|TRBJ2-5|TRBV9
TGTGCCAGCAGCGTAGAGGGGGGAGAGACCCAGTACTTC
CASSVEGGETQYF
>NA|NA|TRBJ2-4|TRBV27
TGTGCCAGCTACTCCTGGGACCAAAACATTCAGTACTTC
CASYSWDQNIQYF
>NA|NA|TRBJ2-1|TRBV5-4
TGTGCCAGCAGCTTGGGACCCGACTACTCCTACAATGAGCAGTTCTTC
CASSLGPDYSYNEQFF
>TRBD2|NA|TRBJ2-5|TRBV4-2
TGTGCCAGCAGCCAGTTGCGGGAGGGCCTGGAGACCCAGTACTTC
CASSQLREGLETQYF
>TRBD2|NA|TRBJ2-1|TRBV5-4
TGTGCCAGCAGCGACGGGGGGAATGAGCAGTTCTTC
CASSDGGNEQFF
>TRBD1|NA|TRBJ1-2|TRBV4-2
TGTGCCAGCAGCCAAGTATCCATGACAGGGTATGGCTACACCTTC
CASSQVSMTGYGYTF
>NA|NA|TRBJ2-6|TRBV7-6
TGTGCCAGCAGCTTAGAACCGCTGAGGGCCTCAGGGGCCAACGTCCTGACTTTC
CASSLEPLRASGANVLTF
>TRBD1|NA|TRBJ1-5|TRBV6-1
TGTGCCAGCAGTGAAAATTCGCAGGGGGCGATTCAGCCCCAGCATTTT
CASSENSQGAIQPQHF
>NA|few|TRBJ2-2|TRBV11-3
TGTGCCAGCAGCAAACAGGCGAACACCGGGGAGCTGTTTTTT
CASSKQANTGELFF
>NA|few|TRBJ2-6|TRBV30
TGTGCCTGGAGTTTGGGTAAGGCCGGGGCCAACGTCCTGACTTTC
CAWSLGKAGANVLTF
>NA|NA|TRBJ2-7|TRBV7-7
TGTGCTAGCAGCTTAGGTGACGGAGGGCGTTACGAGCAGTACTTC
CASSLGDGGRYEQYF
>NA|NA|TRBJ1-5|TRBV10-3
TGTGCCATCAGCAGGAATGATGGCAATCAGCCCCAGCATTTT
CAISRNDGNQPQHF
>NA|NA|TRBJ1-1|TRBV5-1
TGCGCCAGCAGCTACGGGACCTTGAACACTGAAGCTTTCTTT
CASSYGTLNTEAFF
>TRBD1|NA|TRBJ2-1|TRBV11-2
TGTGCCAGCAGCTTAGAACCTCGACAGGGTGATGAGCAGTTCTTC
CASSLEPRQGDEQFF
>NA|few|TRBJ1-2|TRBV11-2
TGTGCCAGCACCGCCCGGACTAACTATGGCTACACCTTC
CASTARTNYGYTF
>NA|NA|TRBJ2-7|TRBV4-2
TGTGCCAGCAGCCAAGACAGGGAGGAGCCTTTTTTCTCCTACGAGCAGTACTTC
CASSQDREEPFFSYEQYF
>NA|NA|TRBJ2-7|TRBV27
TGTGCCAGCCAAGGTAGATACGAGCAGTACTTC
CASQGRYEQYF
>TRBD1|few|TRBJ1-1|TRBV28
TGTGCCAGCAGTTTAAGACAGGGAGGAAACACTGAAGCTTTCTTT
CASSLRQGGNTEAFF
>NA|NA|TRBJ2-7|TRBV6-2/TRBV6-3
TGTGCCAGCAGTTACACGGGCTCCTACGAGCAGTACTTC
CASSYTGSYEQYF
>NA|NA|TRBJ2-6|TRBV14
TGTGCCAGCAGCCAAGTACGGGACTCTGGGGCCAACGTCCTGACTTTC
CASSQVRDSGANVLTF
>NA|NA|TRBJ1-4|TRBV3-1/TRBV3-2
TGTGCCAGCAGCCAAGATTTTGGGGACACTAATGAAAAACTGTTTTTT
CASSQDFGDTNEKLFF
>TRBD1|few|TRBJ1-5|TRBV28
TGTGCCAGCACCGGAAGGGCCGGGACAGGGAGCCGTGGTAGCAATCAGCCCCAGCATTTT
CASTGRAGTGSRGSNQPQHF
>NA|NA|TRBJ2-7|TRBV2
TGTGCCAGCGCCTCTTGGGGGGTCTACGAGCAGTACTTC
CASASWGVYEQYF
>TRBD1|NA|TRBJ2-5|TRBV9
TGTGCCAGCAGCGTAGTCGGGACAGGGACCCCGGGAGAGACCCAGTACTTC
CASSVVGTGTPGETQYF
>NA|NA|TRBJ1-1|TRBV6-5
TGTGCCAGCAGACCCGACAGGTTTAACACTGAAGCTTTCTTT
CASRPDRFNTEAFF
>TRBD1|NA|TRBJ1-3|TRBV7-8
TGTGCCAGCAGCCCACAGACAGGGGCTGGAAACACCATATATTTT
CASSPQTGAGNTIYF
>NA|NA|TRBJ2-3|TRBV5-5
TGTGCCAGCAGCCCGGGTGTGGGCACAGATACGCAGTATTTT
CASSPGVGTDTQYF